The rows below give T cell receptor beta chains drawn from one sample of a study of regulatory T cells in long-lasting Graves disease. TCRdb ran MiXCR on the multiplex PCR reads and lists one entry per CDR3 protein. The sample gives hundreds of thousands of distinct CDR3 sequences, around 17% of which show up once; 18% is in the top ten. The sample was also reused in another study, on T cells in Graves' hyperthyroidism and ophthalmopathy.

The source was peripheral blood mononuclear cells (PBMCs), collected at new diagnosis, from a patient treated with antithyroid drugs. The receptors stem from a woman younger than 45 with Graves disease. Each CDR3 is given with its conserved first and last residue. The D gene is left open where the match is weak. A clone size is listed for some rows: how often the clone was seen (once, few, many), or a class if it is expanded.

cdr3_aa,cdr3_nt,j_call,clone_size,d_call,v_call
CASSPWSLLTGSHLDTQYF,TGTGCCAGCTCACCCTGGTCGTTACTGACAGGGTCCCACCTGGATACGCAGTATTTT,TRBJ2-3,.,TRBD1,TRBV18
CASSYYNNYGYTF,TGTGCCAGCAGTTACTACAATAACTATGGCTACACCTTC,TRBJ1-2,few,.,TRBV6-2/TRBV6-3
CASFYDRDTEAFF,TGTGCCAGCTTCTATGACAGGGACACTGAAGCTTTCTTT,TRBJ1-1,many,TRBD1,TRBV2
CAEGPGQNYEQYF,TGTGCAGAAGGGCCGGGACAGAACTACGAGCAGTACTTC,TRBJ2-7,many,TRBD1,TRBV2
CASSPRTSGAHNEQFF,TGTGCCAGCAGCCCGAGGACTAGCGGGGCACACAATGAGCAGTTCTTC,TRBJ2-1,.,TRBD2,TRBV3-1
CASSIRGAGTEAFF,TGTGCCAGTAGTATTAGGGGGGCAGGCACTGAAGCTTTCTTT,TRBJ1-1,many,.,TRBV19
CVARELAVTDTQYF,TGTGTCGCCCGGGAACTAGCGGTCACAGATACGCAGTATTTT,TRBJ2-3,many,TRBD2,TRBV27
CASSGVGNTIYF,TGCGCCAGCAGTGGCGTAGGAAACACCATATATTTT,TRBJ1-3,few,.,TRBV10-1
CASRNDRDRSSGRWLNTGELFF,TGTGCCAGCAGGAACGACCGGGACAGATCTAGCGGGAGGTGGTTGAACACCGGGGAGCTGTTTTTT,TRBJ2-2,.,TRBD2,TRBV7-9
CASSRADSFGNGQFF,TGTGCCAGCAGCCGAGCGGACTCGTTCGGCAATGGGCAGTTCTTC,TRBJ2-1,.,.,TRBV3-1
CASSSPGRVRARGNQPQHF,TGTGCCAGCAGCTCCCCGGGACGAGTGAGGGCACGGGGCAATCAGCCCCAGCATTTT,TRBJ1-5,many,.,TRBV11-2
CASRASGRGSYEQYF,TGTGCCAGCAGAGCTAGCGGGAGAGGTTCCTACGAGCAGTACTTC,TRBJ2-7,few,TRBD2,TRBV6-2/TRBV6-3
CASSIEAVQETQYF,TGTGCCAGCTCGATCGAGGCAGTCCAAGAGACCCAGTACTTC,TRBJ2-5,many,.,TRBV18
CASSYRRRGSNSYEQYF,TGTGCCAGCAGTTACCGTCGTAGGGGGAGTAACTCCTACGAGCAGTACTTC,TRBJ2-7,many,.,TRBV6-5
CASSQDSDRYNEQFF,TGTGCCAGCAGCCAAGATTCCGACAGATACAATGAGCAGTTCTTC,TRBJ2-1,few,.,TRBV14
CASSPPQPITDTQYF,TGTGCCAGCAGTCCCCCACAACCTATCACAGATACGCAGTATTTT,TRBJ2-3,many,.,TRBV28
CASSLNRGSYEQYF,TGTGCCAGCAGCTTAAACAGGGGTTCCTACGAGCAGTACTTC,TRBJ2-7,many,TRBD1,TRBV7-8
CASSEALQSYGYTF,TGTGCCAGCAGTGAAGCGCTTCAGAGCTATGGCTACACCTTC,TRBJ1-2,.,.,TRBV2
CASSLRDGHIYGYTF,TGTGCCAGTAGTCTACGGGACGGACATATCTATGGCTACACCTTC,TRBJ1-2,.,.,TRBV19
CASSFFPYRGVQAFF,TGTGCCAGCAGTTTTTTCCCCTACAGGGGGGTTCAAGCTTTCTTT,TRBJ1-1,many,TRBD1,TRBV28
CSAREVYEQYF,TGCAGTGCTAGAGAAGTTTACGAGCAGTACTTC,TRBJ2-7,many,.,TRBV20-1
CASSSQGGTYGYTF,TGCGCCAGCAGCTCGCAGGGGGGGACCTATGGCTACACCTTC,TRBJ1-2,.,TRBD1,TRBV5-1
CASSQGVTDTQYF,TGTGCCAGCAGTCAAGGGGTCACAGATACGCAGTATTTT,TRBJ2-3,many,.,TRBV12-3/TRBV12-4
CASSLLGTGGRLPYEQYF,TGTGCCAGCAGCCTACTAGGGACAGGGGGCCGTCTCCCCTACGAGCAGTACTTC,TRBJ2-7,few,TRBD1,TRBV7-6
CASGIDLAEAFF,TGTGCCAGTGGAATCGACCTCGCTGAAGCTTTCTTT,TRBJ1-1,.,.,TRBV19
CASSYRGAQYF,TGTGCCAGCAGTTACCGGGGGGCCCAGTACTTC,TRBJ2-5,.,TRBD2,TRBV6-5
CSARETATSEKLFF,TGCAGTGCCCGGGAGACAGCTACGTCGGAAAAACTGTTTTTT,TRBJ1-4,few,.,TRBV20-1
CASTYSQNYGYTF,TGTGCCAGTACCTACAGTCAAAACTATGGCTACACCTTC,TRBJ1-2,many,.,TRBV2
CASSSVEGASDTQYF,TGTGCCAGCAGCTCCGTAGAGGGGGCGTCAGATACGCAGTATTTT,TRBJ2-3,.,TRBD1,TRBV5-6
CASSKNLVRGSLGEQYF,TGTGCCAGCAGCAAGAATCTAGTACGCGGGAGCTTGGGAGAGCAGTACTTC,TRBJ2-7,few,TRBD2,TRBV11-2
CSARGNRVGGAFF,TGCAGTGCTAGAGGGAACAGGGTGGGGGGAGCTTTCTTT,TRBJ1-1,many,.,TRBV20-1
CASSFRVSGNTIYF,TGTGCCAGCAGTTTCAGGGTCTCTGGAAACACCATATATTTT,TRBJ1-3,.,.,TRBV28
CSVVEYQETQYF,TGCAGCGTTGTGGAGTACCAAGAGACCCAGTACTTC,TRBJ2-5,.,.,TRBV29-1
CATSREGTSGVSYNEQFF,TGTGCCACCAGCAGAGAGGGGACTAGCGGGGTATCCTACAATGAGCAGTTCTTC,TRBJ2-1,.,TRBD2,TRBV15
CASSYGSGLGYEQYF,TGTGCCAGCAGTTACGGTTCCGGGCTCGGCTACGAGCAGTACTTC,TRBJ2-7,many,.,TRBV6-5
CSATGTSGTGSTDTQYF,TGCAGTGCTACTGGGACTAGCGGGACGGGCAGCACAGATACGCAGTATTTT,TRBJ2-3,many,TRBD2,TRBV20-1
CSARDDRFEIYNEQLF,TGCAGTGCTAGGGATGACAGGTTCGAGATTTACAATGAGCAGCTCTTC,TRBJ2-1,once,.,TRBV20-1